This T cell receptor (beta chain) was sequenced during a study of T cells in Graves' hyperthyroidism and ophthalmopathy. V lost 2 bases to trimming and J lost 1 base, with 10 bases between them. CDR3 length equals 15 residues. Clinical symptoms, serum thyroxine and TRAb, thyroid ultrasound and orbital computed tomography were used for the diagnoses. This clonotype was seen repeatedly, ten times or more. RNA transcripts gave rise to amplified TCR beta CDR3 regions. The TCR CDR3 first-round RT-PCR relied on the HTBI primer set. TCRdb fed the multiplex PCR reads into MiXCR, producing one record per CDR3 protein. The table includes roughly 650,000 distinct CDR3 sequences, 16% detected once.

The sample comprised blood. The receptor's source is a woman aged 40-49 years with Graves' ophthalmopathy. The V call is TRBV12-3 or TRBV12-4, the J call TRBJ2-3; D remains ambiguous. DNA of the CDR3: TGTGCCAGCAGTTTACCCCGGTTGGGCACAGATACGCAGTATTTT. Protein sequence: CASSLPRLGTDTQYF.